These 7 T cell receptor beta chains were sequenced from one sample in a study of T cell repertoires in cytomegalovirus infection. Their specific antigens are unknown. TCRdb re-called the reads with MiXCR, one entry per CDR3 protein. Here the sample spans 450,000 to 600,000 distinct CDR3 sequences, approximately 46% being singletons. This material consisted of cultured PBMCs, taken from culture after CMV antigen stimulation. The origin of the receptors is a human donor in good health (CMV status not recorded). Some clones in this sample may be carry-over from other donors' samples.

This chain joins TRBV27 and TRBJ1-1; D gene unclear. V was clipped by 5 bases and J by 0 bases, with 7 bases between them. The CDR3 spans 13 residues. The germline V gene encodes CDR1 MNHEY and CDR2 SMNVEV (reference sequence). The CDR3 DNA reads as TGTGCCAGCAGTGCCGTAATGAACACTGAAGCTTTCTTT. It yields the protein CASSAVMNTEAFF.

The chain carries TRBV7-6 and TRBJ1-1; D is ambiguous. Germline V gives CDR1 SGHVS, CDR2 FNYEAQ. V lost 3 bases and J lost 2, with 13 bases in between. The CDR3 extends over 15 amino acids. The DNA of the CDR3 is TGTGCCAGCAGCTTCCTGGCAACATCTAACACTGAAGCTTTCTTT. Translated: CASSFLATSNTEAFF.

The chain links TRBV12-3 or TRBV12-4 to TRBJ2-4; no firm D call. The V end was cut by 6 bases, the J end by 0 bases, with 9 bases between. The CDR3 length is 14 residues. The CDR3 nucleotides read TGTGCCAGCAGCGTGAGGCTAGCCAAAAACATTCAGTACTTC. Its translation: CASSVRLAKNIQYF.

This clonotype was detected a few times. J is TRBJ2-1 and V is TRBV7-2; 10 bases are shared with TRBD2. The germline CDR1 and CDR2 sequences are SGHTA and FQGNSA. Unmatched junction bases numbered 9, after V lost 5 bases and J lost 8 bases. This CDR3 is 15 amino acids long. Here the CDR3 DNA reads TGTGCCAGCAGCCGAGAGGGGCTAGCGGGAGATGAGCAGTTCTTC. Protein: CASSREGLAGDEQFF.

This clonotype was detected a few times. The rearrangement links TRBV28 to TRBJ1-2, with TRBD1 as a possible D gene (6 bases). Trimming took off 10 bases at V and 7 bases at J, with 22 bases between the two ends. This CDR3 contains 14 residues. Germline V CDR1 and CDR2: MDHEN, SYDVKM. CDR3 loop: CANRDTRGMGGYTF. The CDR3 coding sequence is TGTGCCAACCGGGACACCCGGGGCATGGGTGGCTACACCTTC.

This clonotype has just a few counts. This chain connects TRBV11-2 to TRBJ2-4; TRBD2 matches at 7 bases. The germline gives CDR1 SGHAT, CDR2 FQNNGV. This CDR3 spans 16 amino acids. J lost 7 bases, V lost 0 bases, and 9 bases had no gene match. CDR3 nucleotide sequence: TGTGCCAGCAGCTTAGAGTATAGCGGGTTATGGAACATTCAGTACTTC. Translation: CASSLEYSGLWNIQYF.

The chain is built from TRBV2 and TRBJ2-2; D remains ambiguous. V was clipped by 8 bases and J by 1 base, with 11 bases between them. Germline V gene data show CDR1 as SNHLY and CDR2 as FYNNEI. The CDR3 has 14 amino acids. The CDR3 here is CASASGLNTGELFF. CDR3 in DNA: TGTGCCAGCGCCTCTGGGTTGAACACCGGGGAGCTGTTTTTT.